The rows below give T cell receptor beta chains drawn from one sample of a study of blood T cell repertoires in COVID-19. Using immunoSEQ multiplex PCR, the repertoire was profiled, and TCRdb retains in-frame clones only, with some absent. The table records tens of thousands of clones, about 85% of them present only once. Sequencing used peripheral blood. These receptors came from a man between 65 and 85 years old with acute or convalescent COVID-19. Both conserved end residues are part of each CDR3. A D gene is named only where the DNA matches it firmly. Only some rows state a clone size, as once, few, many or a class for expanded clones.

d_call	v_call	j_call	clone_size	cdr3_aa	cdr3_nt
-	TRBV14	TRBJ2-3	-	CASSQDLLATGWDTQYF	TGTGCCAGCAGCCAAGATCTCCTAGCGACCGGATGGGATACGCAGTATTTT
-	TRBV3-1/TRBV3-2	TRBJ2-7	-	CASSQGDISNGYEQYF	TGTGCCAGCAGCCAAGGGGACATATCCAACGGTTACGAGCAGTACTTC
TRBD1	TRBV6-5	TRBJ1-2	-	CASSPPGQGGYTF	TGTGCCAGCAGTCCTCCGGGACAGGGAGGATACACCTTC
TRBD1	TRBV4-2	TRBJ1-3	once	CASSQGVGQVGNTIYF	TGTGCCAGCAGCCAGGGAGTTGGACAGGTTGGAAACACCATATATTTT
TRBD1	TRBV6-5	TRBJ1-6	-	CASKNLPGQGTPLHF	TGTGCCAGCAAAAATCTACCGGGACAGGGGACACCCCTCCACTTT
TRBD2	TRBV3-1/TRBV3-2	TRBJ2-3	-	CASSQDRGGNTDTQYF	TGTGCCAGCAGCCAAGATCGCGGGGGAAACACAGATACGCAGTATTTT
TRBD1	TRBV7-8	TRBJ1-1	-	CASSLLPGQSAFF	TGTGCCAGCAGCCTACTCCCGGGACAGTCGGCTTTCTTT
TRBD2	TRBV29-1	TRBJ2-3	-	CSVGSFSGGADTQYF	TGCAGCGTTGGGTCGTTTTCGGGGGGGGCAGATACGCAGTATTTT
TRBD1	TRBV4-1	TRBJ1-2	-	CASSQGTGAGYTF	TGCGCCAGCAGCCAAGGGACAGGGGCTGGCTACACCTTC
TRBD1	TRBV10-2	TRBJ2-3	-	CASSPMTGGTDTQYF	TGCGCCAGCAGTCCGATGACAGGGGGCACAGATACGCAGTATTTT
-	TRBV9	TRBJ1-6	-	CASSVEQYNSPLHF	TGTGCCAGCAGCGTAGAACAGTATAATTCACCCCTCCACTTT
-	TRBV7-6	TRBJ2-3	-	CASSLVATPGDTQYF	TGTGCCAGCAGCTTAGTGGCTACCCCCGGGGATACGCAGTATTTT
-	TRBV3-1/TRBV3-2	TRBJ2-5	-	CASSLREFQETQYF	TGTGCCAGCAGCCTCCGAGAATTTCAAGAGACCCAGTACTTC